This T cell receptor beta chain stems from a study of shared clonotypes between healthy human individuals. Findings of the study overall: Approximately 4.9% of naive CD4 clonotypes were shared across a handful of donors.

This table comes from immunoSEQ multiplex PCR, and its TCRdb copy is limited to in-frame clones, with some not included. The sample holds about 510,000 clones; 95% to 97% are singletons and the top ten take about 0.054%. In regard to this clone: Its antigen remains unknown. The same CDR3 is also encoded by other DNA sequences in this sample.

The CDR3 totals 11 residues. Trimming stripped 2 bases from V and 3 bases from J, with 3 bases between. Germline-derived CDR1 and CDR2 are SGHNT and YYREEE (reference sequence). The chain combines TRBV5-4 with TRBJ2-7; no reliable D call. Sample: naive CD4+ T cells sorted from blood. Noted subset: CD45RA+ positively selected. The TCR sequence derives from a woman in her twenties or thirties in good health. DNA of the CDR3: TGTGCCAGCAGCTTAAACTACGAGCAGTACTTC. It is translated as CASSLNYEQYF. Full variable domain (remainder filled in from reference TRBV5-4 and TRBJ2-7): ETGVTQSPTHLIKTRGQQVTLRCSSQSGHNTVSWYQQALGQGPQFIFQYYREEENGRGNFPPRFSGLQFPNYSSELNVNALELDDSALYLCASSLNYEQYFGPGTRLTVT.